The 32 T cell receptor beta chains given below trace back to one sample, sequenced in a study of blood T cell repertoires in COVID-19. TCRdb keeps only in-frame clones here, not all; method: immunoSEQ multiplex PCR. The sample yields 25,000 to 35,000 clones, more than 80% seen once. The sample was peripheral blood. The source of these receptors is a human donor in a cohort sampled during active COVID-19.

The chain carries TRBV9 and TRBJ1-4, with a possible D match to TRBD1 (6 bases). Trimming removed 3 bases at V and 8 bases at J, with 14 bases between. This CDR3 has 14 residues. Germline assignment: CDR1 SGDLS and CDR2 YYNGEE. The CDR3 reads CASSEGGLKEKLFF. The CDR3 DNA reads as TGTGCCAGCAGCGAGGGGGGGCTTAAGGAAAAACTGTTTTTT.

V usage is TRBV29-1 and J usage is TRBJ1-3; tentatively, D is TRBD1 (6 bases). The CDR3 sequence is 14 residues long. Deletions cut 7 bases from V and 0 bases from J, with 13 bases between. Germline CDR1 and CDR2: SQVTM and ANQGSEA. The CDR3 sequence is CSGLGGVSGNTIYF. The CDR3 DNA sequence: TGCAGCGGGCTTGGGGGCGTCTCTGGAAACACCATATATTTT.

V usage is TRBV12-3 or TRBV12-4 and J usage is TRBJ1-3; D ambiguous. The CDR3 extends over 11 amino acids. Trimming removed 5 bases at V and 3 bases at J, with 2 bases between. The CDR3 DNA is TGTGCCAGCAGTCATGGAAACACCATATATTTT. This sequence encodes CASSHGNTIYF.

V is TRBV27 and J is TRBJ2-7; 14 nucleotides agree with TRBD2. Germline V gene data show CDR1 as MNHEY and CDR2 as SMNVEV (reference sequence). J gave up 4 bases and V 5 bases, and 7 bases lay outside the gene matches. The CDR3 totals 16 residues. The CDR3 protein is CASSGTSGGPAYEQYF. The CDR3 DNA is TGTGCCAGCAGTGGGACTAGCGGGGGCCCAGCGTACGAGCAGTACTTC.

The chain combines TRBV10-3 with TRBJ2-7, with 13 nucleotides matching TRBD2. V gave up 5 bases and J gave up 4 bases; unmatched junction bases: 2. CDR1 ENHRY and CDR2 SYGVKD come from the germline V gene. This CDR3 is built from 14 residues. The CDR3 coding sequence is TGTGCCATCAGTTTGACTAGCGGGAGGTACGAGCAGTACTTC. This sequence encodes CAISLTSGRYEQYF.

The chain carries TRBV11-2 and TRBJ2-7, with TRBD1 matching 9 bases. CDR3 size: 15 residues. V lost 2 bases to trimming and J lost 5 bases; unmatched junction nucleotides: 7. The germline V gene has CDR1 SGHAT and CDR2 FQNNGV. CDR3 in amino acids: CASSLPGTGRNEQYF. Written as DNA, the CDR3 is TGTGCCAGCAGCTTACCCGGGACAGGGCGCAACGAGCAGTACTTC. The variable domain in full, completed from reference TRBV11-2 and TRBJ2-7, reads EAGVAQSPRYKIIEKRQSVAFWCNPISGHATLYWYQQILGQGPKLLIQFQNNGVVDDSQLPKDRFSAERLKGVDSTLKIQPAKLEDSAVYLCASSLPGTGRNEQYFGPGTRLTVT.

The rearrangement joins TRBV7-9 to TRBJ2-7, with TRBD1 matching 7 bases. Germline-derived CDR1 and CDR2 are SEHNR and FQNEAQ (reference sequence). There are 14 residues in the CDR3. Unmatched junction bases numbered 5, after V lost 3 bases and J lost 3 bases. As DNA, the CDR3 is TGTGCCAGCAGCTTCTCCGGGACAGACTACGAGCAGTACTTC. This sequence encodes CASSFSGTDYEQYF.

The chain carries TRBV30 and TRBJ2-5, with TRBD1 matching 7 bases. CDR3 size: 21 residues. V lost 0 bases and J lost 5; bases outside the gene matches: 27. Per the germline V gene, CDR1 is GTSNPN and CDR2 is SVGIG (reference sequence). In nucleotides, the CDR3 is TGTGCCTGGAGTGTACGTCTTTCGCTTCCGCCGTTCACAGGGGCCAAGGAGACCCAGTACTTC. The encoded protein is CAWSVRLSLPPFTGAKETQYF.

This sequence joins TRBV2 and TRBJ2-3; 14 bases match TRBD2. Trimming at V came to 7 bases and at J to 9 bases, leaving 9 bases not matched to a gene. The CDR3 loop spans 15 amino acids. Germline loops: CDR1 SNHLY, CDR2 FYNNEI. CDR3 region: CASTPTSGGAVTQYF. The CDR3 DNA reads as TGTGCCAGCACCCCGACTAGCGGGGGGGCAGTGACGCAGTATTTT.

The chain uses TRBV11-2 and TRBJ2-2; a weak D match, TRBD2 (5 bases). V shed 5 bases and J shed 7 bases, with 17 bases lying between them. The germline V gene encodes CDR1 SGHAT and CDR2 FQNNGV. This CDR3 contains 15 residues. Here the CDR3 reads CASSPRRGFIGELFF. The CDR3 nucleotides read TGTGCCAGCAGCCCCAGAAGAGGGTTCATCGGGGAGCTGTTTTTT.

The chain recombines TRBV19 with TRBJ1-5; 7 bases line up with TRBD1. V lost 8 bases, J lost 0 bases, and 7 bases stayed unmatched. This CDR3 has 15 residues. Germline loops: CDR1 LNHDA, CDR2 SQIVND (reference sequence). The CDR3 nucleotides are TGTGCCAGTTGCCGGGACAGTTATAGCAATCAGCCCCAGCATTTT. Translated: CASCRDSYSNQPQHF.

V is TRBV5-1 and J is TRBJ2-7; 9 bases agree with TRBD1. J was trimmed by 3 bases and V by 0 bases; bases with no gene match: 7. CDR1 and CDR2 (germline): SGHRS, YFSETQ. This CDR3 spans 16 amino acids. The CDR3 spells CASSLVPGQGGYEQYF. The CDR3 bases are TGCGCCAGCAGCTTGGTCCCGGGACAGGGTGGCTACGAGCAGTACTTC.

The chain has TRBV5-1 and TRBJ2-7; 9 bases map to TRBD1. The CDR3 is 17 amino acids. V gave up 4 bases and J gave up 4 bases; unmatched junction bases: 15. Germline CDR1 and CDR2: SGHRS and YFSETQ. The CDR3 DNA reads TGCGCCAGCAGCCCTAGGACAGGGGCGGTACGGCGTTACGAGCAGTACTTC. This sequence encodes CASSPRTGAVRRYEQYF. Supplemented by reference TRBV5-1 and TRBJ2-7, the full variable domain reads KAGVTQTPRYLIKTRGQQVTLSCSPISGHRSVSWYQQTPGQGLQFLFEYFSETQRNKGNFPGRFSGRQFSNSRSEMNVSTLELGDSALYLCASSPRTGAVRRYEQYFGPGTRLTVT.

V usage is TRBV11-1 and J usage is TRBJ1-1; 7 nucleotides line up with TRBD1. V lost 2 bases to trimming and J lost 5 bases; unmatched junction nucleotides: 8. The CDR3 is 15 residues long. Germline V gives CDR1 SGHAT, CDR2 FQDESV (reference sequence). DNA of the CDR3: TGTGCCAGCAGCTTATCAGCAGGGGGTGTAACTGAAGCTTTCTTT. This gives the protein CASSLSAGGVTEAFF. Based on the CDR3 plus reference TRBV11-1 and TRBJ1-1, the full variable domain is EAEVAQSPRYKITEKSQAVAFWCDPISGHATLYWYRQILGQGPELLVQFQDESVVDDSQLPKDRFSAERLKGVDSTLKIQPAELGDSAMYLCASSLSAGGVTEAFFGQGTRLTVV.

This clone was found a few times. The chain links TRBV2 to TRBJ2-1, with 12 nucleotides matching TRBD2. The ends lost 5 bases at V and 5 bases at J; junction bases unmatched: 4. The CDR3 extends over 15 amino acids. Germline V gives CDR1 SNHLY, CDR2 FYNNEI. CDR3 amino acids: CASSLRLAGDNEQFF. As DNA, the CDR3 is TGTGCCAGCAGTCTTAGACTAGCGGGAGACAATGAGCAGTTCTTC.

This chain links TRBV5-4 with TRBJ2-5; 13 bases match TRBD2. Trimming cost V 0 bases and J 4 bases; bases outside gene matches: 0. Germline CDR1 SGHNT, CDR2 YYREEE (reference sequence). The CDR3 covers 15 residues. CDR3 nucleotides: TGTGCCAGCAGCTTGGGACTAGCGGGAGGAGAGACCCAGTACTTC. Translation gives CASSLGLAGGETQYF.

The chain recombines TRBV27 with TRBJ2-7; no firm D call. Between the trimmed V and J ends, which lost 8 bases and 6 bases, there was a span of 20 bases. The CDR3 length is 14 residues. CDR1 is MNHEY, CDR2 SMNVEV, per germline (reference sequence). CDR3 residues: CASSLGARFGEQYF. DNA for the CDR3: TGTGCCAGCTCGTTAGGAGCACGGTTCGGCGAGCAGTACTTC.

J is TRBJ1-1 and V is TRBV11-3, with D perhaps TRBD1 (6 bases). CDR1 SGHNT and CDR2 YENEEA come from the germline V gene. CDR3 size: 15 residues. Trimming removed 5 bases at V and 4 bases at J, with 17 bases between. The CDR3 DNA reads TGTGCCAGCAGCACCGGGACAAGTCCGGGCACTGAAGCTTTCTTT. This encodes CASSTGTSPGTEAFF.

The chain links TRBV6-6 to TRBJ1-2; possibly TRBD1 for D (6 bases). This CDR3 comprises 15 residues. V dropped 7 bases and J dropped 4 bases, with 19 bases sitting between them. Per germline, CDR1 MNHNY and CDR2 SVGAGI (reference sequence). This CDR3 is CASKALNRDPYGYTF. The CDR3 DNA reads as TGTGCCAGCAAGGCCCTTAACAGGGACCCCTATGGCTACACCTTC.

The CDR3 DNA reads as TGTGCCAGCAGTGAAGTTAGTCGTCTTGAAGCTTTCTTT. Its translation is CASSEVSRLEAFF. V gene TRBV6-1 combines with J gene TRBJ1-1; D remains ambiguous. The length of the CDR3 is 13 residues. V shed 1 base and J shed 7 bases, with 10 bases lying between them. Germline V gene data show CDR1 as MNHNS and CDR2 as SASEGT.

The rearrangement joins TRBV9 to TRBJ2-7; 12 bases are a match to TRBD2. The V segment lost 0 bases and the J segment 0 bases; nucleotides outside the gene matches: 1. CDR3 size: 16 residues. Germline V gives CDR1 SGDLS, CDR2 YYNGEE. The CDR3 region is CASSVGLAGDSYEQYF. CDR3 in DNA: TGTGCCAGCAGCGTAGGACTAGCGGGGGACTCCTACGAGCAGTACTTC.

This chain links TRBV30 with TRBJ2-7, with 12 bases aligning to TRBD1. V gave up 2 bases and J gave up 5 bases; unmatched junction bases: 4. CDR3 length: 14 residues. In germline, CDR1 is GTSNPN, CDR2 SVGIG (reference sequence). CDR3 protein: CAWSSGQGAHEQYF. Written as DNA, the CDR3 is TGTGCCTGGAGTTCGGGACAGGGGGCCCACGAGCAGTACTTC.

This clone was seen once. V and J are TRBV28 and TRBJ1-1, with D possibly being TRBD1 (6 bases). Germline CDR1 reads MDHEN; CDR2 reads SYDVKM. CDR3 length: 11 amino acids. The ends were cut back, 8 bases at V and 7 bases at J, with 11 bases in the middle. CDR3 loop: CASFRGGEAFF. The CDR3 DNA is TGTGCCAGCTTTAGGGGGGGTGAAGCTTTCTTT.

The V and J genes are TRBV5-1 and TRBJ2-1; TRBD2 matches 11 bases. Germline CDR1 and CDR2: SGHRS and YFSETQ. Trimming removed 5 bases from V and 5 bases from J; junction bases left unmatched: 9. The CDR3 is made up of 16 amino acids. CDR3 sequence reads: CASSLSTSGGNNEQFF. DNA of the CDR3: TGCGCCAGCAGTCTCAGTACTAGCGGGGGTAACAATGAGCAGTTCTTC.

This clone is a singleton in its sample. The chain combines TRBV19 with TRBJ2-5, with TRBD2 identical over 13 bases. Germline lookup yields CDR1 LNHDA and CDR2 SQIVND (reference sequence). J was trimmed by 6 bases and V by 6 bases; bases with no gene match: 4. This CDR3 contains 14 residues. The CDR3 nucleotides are TGTGCCAGTAGCCAGGGACTAGCGGGGAAGACCCAGTACTTC. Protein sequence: CASSQGLAGKTQYF.

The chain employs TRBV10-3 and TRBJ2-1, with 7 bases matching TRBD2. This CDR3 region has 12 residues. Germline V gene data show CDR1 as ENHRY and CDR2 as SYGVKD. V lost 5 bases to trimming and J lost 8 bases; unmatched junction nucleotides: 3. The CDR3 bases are TGTGCCATCAGTCCGGCGGGGGATGAGCAGTTCTTC. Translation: CAISPAGDEQFF.

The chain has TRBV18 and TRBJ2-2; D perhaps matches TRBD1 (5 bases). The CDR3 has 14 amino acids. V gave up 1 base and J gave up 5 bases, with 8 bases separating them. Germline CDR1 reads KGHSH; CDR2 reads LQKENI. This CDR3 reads CASSPQGSTGELFF. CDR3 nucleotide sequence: TGTGCCAGCTCACCACAGGGGTCGACCGGGGAGCTGTTTTTT.

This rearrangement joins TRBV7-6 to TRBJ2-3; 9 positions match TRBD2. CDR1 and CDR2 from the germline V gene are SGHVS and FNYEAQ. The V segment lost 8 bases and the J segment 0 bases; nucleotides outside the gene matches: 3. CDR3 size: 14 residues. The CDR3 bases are TGTGCCAGCGGTCTAGCGGGGAGCACAGATACGCAGTATTTT. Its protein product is CASGLAGSTDTQYF. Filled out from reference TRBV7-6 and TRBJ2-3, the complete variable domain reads GAGVSQSPRYKVTKRGQDVALRCDPISGHVSLYWYRQALGQGPEFLTYFNYEAQQDKSGLPNDRFSAERPEGSISTLTIQRTEQRDSAMYRCASGLAGSTDTQYFGPGTRLTVL.

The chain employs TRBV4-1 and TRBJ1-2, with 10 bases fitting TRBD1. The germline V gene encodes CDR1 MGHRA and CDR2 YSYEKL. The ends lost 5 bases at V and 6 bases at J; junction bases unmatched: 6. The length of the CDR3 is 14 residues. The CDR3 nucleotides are TGCGCCAGCAGCGACAGGGGGCGGACGGATGGCTACACCTTC. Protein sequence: CASSDRGRTDGYTF.

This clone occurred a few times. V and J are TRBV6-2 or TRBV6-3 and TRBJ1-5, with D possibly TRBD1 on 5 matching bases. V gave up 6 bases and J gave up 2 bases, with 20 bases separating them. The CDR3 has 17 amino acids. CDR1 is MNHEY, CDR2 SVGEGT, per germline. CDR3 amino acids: CASSGGLGPGGNQPQHF. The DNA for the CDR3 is TGTGCCAGCAGCGGCGGACTGGGCCCGGGGGGCAATCAGCCCCAGCATTTT.

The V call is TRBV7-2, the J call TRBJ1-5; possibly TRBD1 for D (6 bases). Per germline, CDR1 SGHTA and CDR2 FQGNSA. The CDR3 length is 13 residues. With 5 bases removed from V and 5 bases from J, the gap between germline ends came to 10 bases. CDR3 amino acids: CASSRDIDQPQHF. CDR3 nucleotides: TGTGCCAGCAGCCGGGACATAGATCAGCCCCAGCATTTT.

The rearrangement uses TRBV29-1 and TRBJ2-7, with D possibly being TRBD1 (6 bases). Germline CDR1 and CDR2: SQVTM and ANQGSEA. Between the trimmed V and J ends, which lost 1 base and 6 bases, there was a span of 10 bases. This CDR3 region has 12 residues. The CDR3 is CSVEVQGFEQYF. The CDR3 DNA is TGCAGCGTTGAAGTCCAGGGGTTCGAGCAGTACTTC.